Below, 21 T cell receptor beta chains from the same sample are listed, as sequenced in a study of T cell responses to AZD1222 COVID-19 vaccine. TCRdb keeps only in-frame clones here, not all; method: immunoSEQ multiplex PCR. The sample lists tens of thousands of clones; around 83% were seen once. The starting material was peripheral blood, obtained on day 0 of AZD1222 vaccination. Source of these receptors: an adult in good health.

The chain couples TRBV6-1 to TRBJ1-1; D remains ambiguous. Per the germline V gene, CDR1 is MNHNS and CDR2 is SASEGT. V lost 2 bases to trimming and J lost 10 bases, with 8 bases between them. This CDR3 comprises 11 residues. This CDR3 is CASSESRGAFF. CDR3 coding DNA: TGTGCCAGCAGTGAAAGTCGGGGAGCTTTCTTT.

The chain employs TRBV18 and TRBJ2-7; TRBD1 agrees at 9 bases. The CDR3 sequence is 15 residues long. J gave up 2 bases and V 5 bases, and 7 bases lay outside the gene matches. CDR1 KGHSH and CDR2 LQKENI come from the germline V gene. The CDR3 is CASSAGTGSTYEQYF. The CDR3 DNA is TGTGCCAGCTCAGCCGGGACAGGGTCGACCTACGAGCAGTACTTC.

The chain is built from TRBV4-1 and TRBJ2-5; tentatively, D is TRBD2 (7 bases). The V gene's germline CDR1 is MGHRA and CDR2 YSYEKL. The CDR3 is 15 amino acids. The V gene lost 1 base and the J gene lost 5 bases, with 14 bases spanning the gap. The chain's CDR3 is CASSQVPGGRETQYF. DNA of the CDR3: TGCGCCAGCAGCCAAGTCCCGGGGGGCCGGGAGACCCAGTACTTC.

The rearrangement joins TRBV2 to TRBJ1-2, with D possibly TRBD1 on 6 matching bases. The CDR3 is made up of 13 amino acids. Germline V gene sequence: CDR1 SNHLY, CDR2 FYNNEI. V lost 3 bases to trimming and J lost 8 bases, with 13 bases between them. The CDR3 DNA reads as TGTGCCAGCAGTGACTACAGGGCACACGGCTACACCTTC. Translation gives CASSDYRAHGYTF.

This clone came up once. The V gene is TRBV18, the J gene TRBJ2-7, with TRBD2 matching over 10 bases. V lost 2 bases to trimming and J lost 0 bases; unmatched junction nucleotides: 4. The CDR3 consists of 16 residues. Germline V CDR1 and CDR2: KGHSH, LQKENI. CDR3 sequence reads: CASSPNRLAGSYEQYF. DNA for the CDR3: TGTGCCAGCTCACCAAACCGACTAGCGGGCTCCTACGAGCAGTACTTC. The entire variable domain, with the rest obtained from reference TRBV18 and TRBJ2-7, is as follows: NAGVMQNPRHLVRRRGQEARLRCSPMKGHSHVYWYRQLPEEGLKFMVYLQKENIIDESGMPKERFSAEFPKEGPSILRIQQVVRGDSAAYFCASSPNRLAGSYEQYFGPGTRLTVT.

In DNA form, the CDR3 reads TGTGCCAGCAGCTTCGACAGGAGCAATCAGCCCCAGCATTTT. Translating gives CASSFDRSNQPQHF. The gene calls are TRBV2 and TRBJ1-5; tentatively, D is TRBD1 (6 bases). The CDR3 loop spans 14 amino acids. Trimming stripped 6 bases from V and 1 base from J, with 10 bases between. Per the germline V gene, CDR1 is SNHLY and CDR2 is FYNNEI.

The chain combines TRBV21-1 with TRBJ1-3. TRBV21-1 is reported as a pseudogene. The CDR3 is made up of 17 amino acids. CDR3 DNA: TGTGCCAGCAGCAGCACTCGGCCATTAAGCTCTGGAAACACCATATATTTT. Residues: CASSSTRPLSSGNTIYF.

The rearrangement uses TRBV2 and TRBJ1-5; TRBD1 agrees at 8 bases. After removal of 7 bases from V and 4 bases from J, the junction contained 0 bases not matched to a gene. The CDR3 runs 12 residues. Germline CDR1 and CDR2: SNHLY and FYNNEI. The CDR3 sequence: CASNRGNQPQHF. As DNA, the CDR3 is TGTGCCAGCAACAGGGGGAATCAGCCCCAGCATTTT.

This CDR3 reads CASSPWGGEYNEQFF. The CDR3 nucleotides are TGTGCCAGCAGCCCGTGGGGGGGAGAGTACAATGAGCAGTTCTTC. The chain employs TRBV7-3 and TRBJ2-1; TRBD2 matches 7 bases. This CDR3 comprises 15 residues. In germline, CDR1 is SGHTA, CDR2 FQGTGA. Unmatched junction bases numbered 8, after V lost 5 bases and J lost 4 bases.

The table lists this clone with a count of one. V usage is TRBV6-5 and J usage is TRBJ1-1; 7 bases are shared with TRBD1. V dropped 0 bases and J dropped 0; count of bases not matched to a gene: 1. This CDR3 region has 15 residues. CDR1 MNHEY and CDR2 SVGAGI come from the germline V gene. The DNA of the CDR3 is TGTGCCAGCAGTTACTCGACAGGGCTGAACACTGAAGCTTTCTTT. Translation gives CASSYSTGLNTEAFF.

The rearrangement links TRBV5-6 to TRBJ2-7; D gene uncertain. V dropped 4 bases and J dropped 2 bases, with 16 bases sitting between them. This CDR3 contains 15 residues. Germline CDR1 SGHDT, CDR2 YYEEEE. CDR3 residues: CASSVAVDLAYEQYF. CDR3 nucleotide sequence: TGTGCCAGCAGCGTGGCCGTCGACTTGGCCTACGAGCAGTACTTC.

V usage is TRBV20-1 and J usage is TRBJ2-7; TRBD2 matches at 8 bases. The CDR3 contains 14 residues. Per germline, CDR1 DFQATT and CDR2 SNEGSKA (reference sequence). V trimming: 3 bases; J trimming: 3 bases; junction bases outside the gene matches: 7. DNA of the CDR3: TGCAGTGCTAGTGGGTCGGGGGGGAACTACGAGCAGTACTTC. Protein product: CSASGSGGNYEQYF.

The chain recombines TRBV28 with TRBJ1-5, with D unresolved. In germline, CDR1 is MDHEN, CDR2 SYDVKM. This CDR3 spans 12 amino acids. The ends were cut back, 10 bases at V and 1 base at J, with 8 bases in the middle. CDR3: CAIRQSNQPQHF. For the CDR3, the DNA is TGTGCCATCAGGCAAAGCAATCAGCCCCAGCATTTT.

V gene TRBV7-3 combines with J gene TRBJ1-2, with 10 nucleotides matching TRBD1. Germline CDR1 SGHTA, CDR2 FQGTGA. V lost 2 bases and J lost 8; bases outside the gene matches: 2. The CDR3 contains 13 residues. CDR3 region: CASSLGTGEGYTF. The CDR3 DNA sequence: TGTGCCAGCAGCTTAGGGACAGGGGAAGGCTACACCTTC.

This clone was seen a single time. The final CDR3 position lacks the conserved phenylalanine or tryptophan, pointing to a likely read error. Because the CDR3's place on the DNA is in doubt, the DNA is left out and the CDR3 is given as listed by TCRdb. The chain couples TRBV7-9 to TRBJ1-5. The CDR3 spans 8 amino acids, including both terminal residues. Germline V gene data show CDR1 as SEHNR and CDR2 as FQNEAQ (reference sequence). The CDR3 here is CASSLVRL.

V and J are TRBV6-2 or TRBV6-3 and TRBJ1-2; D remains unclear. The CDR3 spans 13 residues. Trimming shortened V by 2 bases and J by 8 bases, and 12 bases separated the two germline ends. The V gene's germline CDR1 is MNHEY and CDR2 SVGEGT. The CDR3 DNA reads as TGTGCCAGCAGTTACATTTCGAACCCGGGCTACACCTTC. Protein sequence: CASSYISNPGYTF.

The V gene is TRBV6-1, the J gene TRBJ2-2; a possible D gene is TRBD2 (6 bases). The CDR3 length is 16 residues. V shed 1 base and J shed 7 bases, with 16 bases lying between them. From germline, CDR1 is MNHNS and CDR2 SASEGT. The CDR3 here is CASSEVIGVEGGELFF. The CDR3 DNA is TGTGCCAGCAGTGAAGTAATCGGGGTGGAGGGCGGGGAGCTGTTTTTT.

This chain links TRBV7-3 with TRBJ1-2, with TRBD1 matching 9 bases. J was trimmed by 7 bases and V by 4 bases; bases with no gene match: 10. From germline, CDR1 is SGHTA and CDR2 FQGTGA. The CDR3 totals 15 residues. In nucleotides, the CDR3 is TGTGCCAGCAGCTCCGGGACAGGGCCTCTGGGTGGCTACACCTTC. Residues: CASSSGTGPLGGYTF.

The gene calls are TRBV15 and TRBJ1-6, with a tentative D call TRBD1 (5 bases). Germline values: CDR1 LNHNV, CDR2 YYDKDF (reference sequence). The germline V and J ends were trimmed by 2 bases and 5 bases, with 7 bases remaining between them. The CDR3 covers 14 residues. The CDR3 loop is CATSRLQDNSPLHF. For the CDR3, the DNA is TGTGCCACCAGCAGATTACAGGATAATTCACCCCTCCACTTT.

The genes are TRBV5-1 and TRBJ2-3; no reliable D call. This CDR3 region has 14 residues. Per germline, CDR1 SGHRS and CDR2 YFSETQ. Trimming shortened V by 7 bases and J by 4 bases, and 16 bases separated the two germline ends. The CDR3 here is CASSMEFVSDTQYF. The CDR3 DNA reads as TGCGCCAGCTCCATGGAGTTTGTGTCAGATACGCAGTATTTT.

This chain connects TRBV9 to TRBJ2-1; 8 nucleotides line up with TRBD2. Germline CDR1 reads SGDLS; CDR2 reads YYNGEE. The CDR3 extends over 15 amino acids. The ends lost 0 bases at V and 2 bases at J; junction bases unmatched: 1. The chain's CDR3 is CASSVAGGPYNEQFF. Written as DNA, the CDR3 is TGTGCCAGCAGCGTAGCGGGGGGGCCCTACAATGAGCAGTTCTTC.